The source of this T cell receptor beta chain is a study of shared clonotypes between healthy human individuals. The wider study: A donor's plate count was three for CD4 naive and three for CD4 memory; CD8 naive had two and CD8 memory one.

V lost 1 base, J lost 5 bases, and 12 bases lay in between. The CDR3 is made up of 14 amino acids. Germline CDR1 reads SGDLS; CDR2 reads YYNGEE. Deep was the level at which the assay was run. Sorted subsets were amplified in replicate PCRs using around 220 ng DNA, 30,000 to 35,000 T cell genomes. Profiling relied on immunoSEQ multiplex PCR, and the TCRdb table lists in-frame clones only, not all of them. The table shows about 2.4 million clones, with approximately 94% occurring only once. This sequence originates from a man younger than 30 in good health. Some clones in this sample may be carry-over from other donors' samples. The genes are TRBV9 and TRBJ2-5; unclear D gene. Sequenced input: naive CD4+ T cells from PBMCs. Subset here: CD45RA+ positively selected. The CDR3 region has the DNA TGTGCCAGCAGCGTAACCTCCCTAGGGGAGACCCAGTACTTC. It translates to CASSVTSLGETQYF.